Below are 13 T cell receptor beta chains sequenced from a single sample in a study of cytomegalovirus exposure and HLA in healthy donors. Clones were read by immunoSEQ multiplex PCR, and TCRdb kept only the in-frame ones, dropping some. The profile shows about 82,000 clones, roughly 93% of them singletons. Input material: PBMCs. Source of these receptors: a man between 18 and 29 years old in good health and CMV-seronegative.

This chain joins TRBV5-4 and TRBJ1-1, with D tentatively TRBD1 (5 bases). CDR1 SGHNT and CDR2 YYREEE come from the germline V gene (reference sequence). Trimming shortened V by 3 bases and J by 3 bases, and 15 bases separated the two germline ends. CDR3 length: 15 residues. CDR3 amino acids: CASSSWAGLHTEAFF. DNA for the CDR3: TGTGCCAGCAGCTCCTGGGCAGGGTTGCACACTGAAGCTTTCTTT. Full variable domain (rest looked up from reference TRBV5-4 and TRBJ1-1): ETGVTQSPTHLIKTRGQQVTLRCSSQSGHNTVSWYQQALGQGPQFIFQYYREEENGRGNFPPRFSGLQFPNYSSELNVNALELDDSALYLCASSSWAGLHTEAFFGQGTRLTVV.

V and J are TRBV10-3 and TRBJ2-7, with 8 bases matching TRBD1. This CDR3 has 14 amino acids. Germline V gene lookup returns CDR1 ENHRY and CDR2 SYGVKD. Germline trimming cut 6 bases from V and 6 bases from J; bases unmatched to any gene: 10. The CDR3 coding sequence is TGTGCCATCAGCGGACTGCAGGGGGCTAGCGAGCAGTACTTC. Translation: CAISGLQGASEQYF.

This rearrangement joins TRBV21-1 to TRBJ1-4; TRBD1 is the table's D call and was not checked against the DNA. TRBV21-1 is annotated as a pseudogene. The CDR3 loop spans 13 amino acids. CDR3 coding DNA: TGTGCCAGCACGACTTACAGGAGTGAAAAACTGTTTTTT. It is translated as CASTTYRSEKLFF.

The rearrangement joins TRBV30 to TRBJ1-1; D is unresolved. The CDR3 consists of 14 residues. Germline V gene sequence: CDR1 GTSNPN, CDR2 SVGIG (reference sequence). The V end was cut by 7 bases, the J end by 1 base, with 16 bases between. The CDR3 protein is CASGVEVKNTEAFF. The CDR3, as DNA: TGTGCCTCCGGAGTGGAGGTCAAGAACACTGAAGCTTTCTTT.

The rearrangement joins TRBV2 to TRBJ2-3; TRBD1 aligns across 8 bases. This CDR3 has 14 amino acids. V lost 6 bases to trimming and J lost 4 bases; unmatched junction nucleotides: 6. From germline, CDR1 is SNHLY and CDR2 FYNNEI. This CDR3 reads CASRVGQGPDTQYF. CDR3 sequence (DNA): TGTGCCAGCAGAGTTGGACAGGGCCCAGATACGCAGTATTTT.

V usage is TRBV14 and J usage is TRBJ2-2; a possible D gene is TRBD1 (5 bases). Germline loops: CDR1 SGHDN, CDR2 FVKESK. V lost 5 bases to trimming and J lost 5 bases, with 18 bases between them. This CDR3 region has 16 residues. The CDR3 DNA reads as TGTGCCAGCAGCATCTTGGGCAGGGTCGGGACCGGGGAGCTGTTTTTT. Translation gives CASSILGRVGTGELFF. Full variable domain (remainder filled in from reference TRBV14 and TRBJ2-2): EAGVTQFPSHSVIEKGQTVTLRCDPISGHDNLYWYRRVMGKEIKFLLHFVKESKQDESGMPNNRFLAERTGGTYSTLKVQPAELEDSGVYFCASSILGRVGTGELFFGEGSRLTVL.

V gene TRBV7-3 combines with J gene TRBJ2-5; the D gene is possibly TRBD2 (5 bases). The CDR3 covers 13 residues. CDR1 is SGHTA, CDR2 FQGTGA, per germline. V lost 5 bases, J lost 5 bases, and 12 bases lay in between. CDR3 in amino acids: CASSPTWEETQYF. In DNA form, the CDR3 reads TGTGCCAGCAGCCCAACCTGGGAGGAGACCCAGTACTTC.

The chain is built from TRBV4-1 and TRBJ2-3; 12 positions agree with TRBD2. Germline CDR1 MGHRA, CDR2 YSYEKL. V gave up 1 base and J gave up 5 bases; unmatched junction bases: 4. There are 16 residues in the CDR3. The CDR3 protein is CASSQASGGAQDTQYF. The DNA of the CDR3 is TGCGCCAGCAGCCAAGCTAGCGGGGGGGCCCAAGATACGCAGTATTTT.

CDR3 protein: CASSFAGERLDTQYF. The CDR3 DNA is TGTGCCAGCAGTTTTGCCGGGGAGAGGTTAGATACGCAGTATTTT. The V gene is TRBV27, the J gene TRBJ2-3, with D tentatively TRBD2 (5 bases). The CDR3 loop spans 15 amino acids. Germline V gene data show CDR1 as MNHEY and CDR2 as SMNVEV (reference sequence). Trimming removed 3 bases from V and 5 bases from J, with 15 bases in between.

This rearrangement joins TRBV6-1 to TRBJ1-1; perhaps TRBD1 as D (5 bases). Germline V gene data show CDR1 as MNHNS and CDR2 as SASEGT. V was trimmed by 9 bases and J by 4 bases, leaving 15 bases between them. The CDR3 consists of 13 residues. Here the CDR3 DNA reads TGTGCCAGTGAAATAGGGGTGAGCACTGAAGCTTTCTTT. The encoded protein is CASEIGVSTEAFF.

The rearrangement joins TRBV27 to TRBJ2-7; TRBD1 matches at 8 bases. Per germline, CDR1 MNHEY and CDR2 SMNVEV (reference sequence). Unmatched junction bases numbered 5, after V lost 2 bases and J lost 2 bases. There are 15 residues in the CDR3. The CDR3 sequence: CASSLSGTGAYEQYF. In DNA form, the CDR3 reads TGTGCCAGCAGTTTAAGTGGGACAGGAGCCTACGAGCAGTACTTC.

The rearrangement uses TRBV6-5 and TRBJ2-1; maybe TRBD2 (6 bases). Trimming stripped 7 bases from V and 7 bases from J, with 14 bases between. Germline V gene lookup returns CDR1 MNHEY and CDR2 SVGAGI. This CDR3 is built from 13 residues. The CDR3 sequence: CASTLGRNNEQFF. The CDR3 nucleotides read TGTGCCAGCACCCTGGGGAGGAATAATGAGCAGTTCTTC.

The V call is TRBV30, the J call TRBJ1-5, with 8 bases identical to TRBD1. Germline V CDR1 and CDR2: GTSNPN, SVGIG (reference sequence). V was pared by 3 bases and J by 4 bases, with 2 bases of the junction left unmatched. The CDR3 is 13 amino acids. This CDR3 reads CAWRGQENQPQHF. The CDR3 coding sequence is TGTGCCTGGAGGGGACAGGAGAATCAGCCCCAGCATTTT.